This T cell receptor beta chain appears in the sequencing data of a study of blood T cell repertoires in COVID-19. The wider study: Acute and convalescent COVID-19 samples came from the United States, Italy and Spain. In each case, the material was cDNA or gDNA derived from T cells, B-cell-depleted T cells, or PBMCs.

The germline CDR1 and CDR2 sequences are LNHDA and SQIVND (reference sequence). Trimming left V 7 bases short and J 8 bases short, with 16 bases between. The CDR3 contains 13 residues. Produced via immunoSEQ multiplex PCR; TCRdb's table is partial and in-frame only. The table lists about 200,000 clones, approximately 86% of them singletons. This receptor was obtained from a woman between 35 and 50 years old with acute COVID-19. The rearrangement joins TRBV19 to TRBJ2-3, with D possibly matching TRBD2 (5 bases). Sequencing was carried out using PBMCs or T cells enriched from blood (not recorded which). As DNA, the CDR3 is TGTGCCAGTAACGAGGGATTAGTGGGTACGCAGTATTTT. Amino acids: CASNEGLVGTQYF.